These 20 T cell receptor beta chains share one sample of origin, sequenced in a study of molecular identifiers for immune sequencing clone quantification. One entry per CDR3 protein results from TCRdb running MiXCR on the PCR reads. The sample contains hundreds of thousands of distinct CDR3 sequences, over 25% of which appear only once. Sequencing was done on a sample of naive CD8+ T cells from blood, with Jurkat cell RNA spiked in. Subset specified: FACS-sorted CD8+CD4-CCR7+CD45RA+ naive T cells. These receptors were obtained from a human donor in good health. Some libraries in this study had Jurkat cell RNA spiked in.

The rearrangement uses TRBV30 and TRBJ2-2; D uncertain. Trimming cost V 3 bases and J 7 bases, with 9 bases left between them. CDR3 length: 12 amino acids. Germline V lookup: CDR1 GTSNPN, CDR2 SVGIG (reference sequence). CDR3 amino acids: CAWRLPVGELFF. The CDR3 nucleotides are TGTGCCTGGAGACTACCGGTCGGGGAGCTGTTTTTT.

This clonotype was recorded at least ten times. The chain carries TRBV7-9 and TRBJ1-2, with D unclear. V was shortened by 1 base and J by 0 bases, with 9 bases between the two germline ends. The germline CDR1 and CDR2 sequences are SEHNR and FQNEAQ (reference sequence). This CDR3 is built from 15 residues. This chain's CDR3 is CASSLGLGPNYGYTF. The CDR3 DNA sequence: TGTGCCAGCAGCTTAGGGCTCGGCCCTAACTATGGCTACACCTTC. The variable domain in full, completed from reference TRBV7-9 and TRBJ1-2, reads DTGVSQNPRHKITKRGQNVTFRCDPISEHNRLYWYRQTLGQGPEFLTYFQNEAQLEKSRLLSDRFSAERPKGSFSTLEIQRTEQGDSAMYLCASSLGLGPNYGYTFGSGTRLTVV.

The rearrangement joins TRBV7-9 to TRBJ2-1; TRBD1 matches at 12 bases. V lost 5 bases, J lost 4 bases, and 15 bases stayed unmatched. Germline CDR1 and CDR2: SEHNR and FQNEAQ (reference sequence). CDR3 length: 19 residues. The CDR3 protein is CASSAGTGGRKRHYNEQFF. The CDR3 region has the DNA TGTGCCAGCAGCGCCGGGACAGGGGGCCGCAAACGACATTACAATGAGCAGTTCTTC.

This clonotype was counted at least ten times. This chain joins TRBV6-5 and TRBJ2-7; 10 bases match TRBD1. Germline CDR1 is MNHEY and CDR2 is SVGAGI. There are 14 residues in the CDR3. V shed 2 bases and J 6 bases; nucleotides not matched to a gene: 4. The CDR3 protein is CASSYGTGDGEQYF. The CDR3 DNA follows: TGTGCCAGCAGTTACGGGACAGGGGATGGCGAGCAGTACTTC.

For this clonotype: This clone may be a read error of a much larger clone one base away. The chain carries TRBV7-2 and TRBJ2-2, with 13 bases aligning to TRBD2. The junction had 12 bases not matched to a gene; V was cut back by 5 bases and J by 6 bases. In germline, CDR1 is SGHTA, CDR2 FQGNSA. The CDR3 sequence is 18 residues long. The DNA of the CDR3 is TGTGCCAGCAGCCCGGGGGGTGGACTAGCGGGAGACCCCGGGGAGCTGTTTTTT. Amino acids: CASSPGGGLAGDPGELFF. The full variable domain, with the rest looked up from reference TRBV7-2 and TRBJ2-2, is GAGVSQSPSNKVTEKGKDVELRCDPISGHTALYWYRQSLGQGLEFLIYFQGNSAPDKSGLPSDRFSAERTGGSVSTLTIQRTQQEDSAVYLCASSPGGGLAGDPGELFFGEGSRLTVL.

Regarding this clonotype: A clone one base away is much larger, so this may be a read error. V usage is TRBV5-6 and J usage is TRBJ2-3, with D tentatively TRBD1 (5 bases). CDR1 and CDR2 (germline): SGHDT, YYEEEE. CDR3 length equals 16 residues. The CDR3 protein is CASSLALGRNTDTPYF. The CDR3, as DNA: TGTGCCAGCAGCTTGGCGTTGGGGCGCAACACAGATACGCCGTATTTT.

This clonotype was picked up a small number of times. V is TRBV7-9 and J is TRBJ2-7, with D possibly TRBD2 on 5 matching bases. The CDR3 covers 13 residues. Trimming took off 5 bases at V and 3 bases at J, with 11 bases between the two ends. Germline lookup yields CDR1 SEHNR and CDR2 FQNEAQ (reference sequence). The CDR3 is CASSNSTSYEQYF. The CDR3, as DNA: TGTGCCAGCAGCAACTCCACTAGCTACGAGCAGTACTTC.

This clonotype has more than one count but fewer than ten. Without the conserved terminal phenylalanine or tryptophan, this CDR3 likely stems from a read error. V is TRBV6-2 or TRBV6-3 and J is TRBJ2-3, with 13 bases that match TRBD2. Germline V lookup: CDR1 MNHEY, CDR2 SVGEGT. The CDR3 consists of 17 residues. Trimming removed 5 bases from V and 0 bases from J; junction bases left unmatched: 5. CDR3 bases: TGTGCCAGCAGTGAGACGACTAGCGGGGGGAGCACAGATACGCAGTATTCT. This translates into CASSETTSGGSTDTQYS.

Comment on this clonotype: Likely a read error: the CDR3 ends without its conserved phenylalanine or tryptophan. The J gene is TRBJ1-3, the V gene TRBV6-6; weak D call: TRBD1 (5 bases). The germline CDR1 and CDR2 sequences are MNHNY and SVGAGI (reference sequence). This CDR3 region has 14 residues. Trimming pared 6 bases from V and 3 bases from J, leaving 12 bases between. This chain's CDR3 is CASSQEGRGNTIYS. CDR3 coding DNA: TGTGCCAGCAGCCAGGAGGGACGTGGAAACACCATATATTCT.

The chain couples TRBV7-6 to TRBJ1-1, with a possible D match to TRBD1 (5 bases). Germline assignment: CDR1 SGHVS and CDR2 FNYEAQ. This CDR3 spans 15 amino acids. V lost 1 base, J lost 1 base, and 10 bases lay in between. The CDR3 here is CASSLGARANTEAFF. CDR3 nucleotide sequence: TGTGCCAGCAGCTTAGGAGCCAGGGCGAACACTGAAGCTTTCTTT. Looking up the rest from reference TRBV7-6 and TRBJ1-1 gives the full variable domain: GAGVSQSPRYKVTKRGQDVALRCDPISGHVSLYWYRQALGQGPEFLTYFNYEAQQDKSGLPNDRFSAERPEGSISTLTIQRTEQRDSAMYRCASSLGARANTEAFFGQGTRLTVV.

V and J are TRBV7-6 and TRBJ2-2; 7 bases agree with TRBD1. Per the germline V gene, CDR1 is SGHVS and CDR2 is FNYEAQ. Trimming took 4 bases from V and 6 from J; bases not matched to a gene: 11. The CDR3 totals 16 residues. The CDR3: CASSSETGPVPGELFF. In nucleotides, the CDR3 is TGTGCCAGCAGCTCTGAGACAGGGCCAGTCCCCGGGGAGCTGTTTTTT.

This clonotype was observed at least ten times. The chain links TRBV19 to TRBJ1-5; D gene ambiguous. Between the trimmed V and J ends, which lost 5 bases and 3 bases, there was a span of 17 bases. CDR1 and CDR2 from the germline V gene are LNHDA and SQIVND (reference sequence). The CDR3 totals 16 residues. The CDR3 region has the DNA TGTGCCAGTAGTCTTAACGGTTACTCGTTCAATCAGCCCCAGCATTTT. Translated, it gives CASSLNGYSFNQPQHF. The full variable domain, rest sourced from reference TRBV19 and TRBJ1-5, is DGGITQSPKYLFRKEGQNVTLSCEQNLNHDAMYWYRQDPGQGLRLIYYSQIVNDFQKGDIAEGYSVSREKKESFPLTVTSAQKNPTAFYLCASSLNGYSFNQPQHFGDGTRLSIL.

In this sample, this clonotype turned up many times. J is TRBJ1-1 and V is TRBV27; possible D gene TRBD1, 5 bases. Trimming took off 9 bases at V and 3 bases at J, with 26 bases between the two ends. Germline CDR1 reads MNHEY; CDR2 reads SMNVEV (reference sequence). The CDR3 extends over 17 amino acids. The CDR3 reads CARDSAGFQSAYTEAFF. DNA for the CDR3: TGTGCCAGGGACTCGGCAGGGTTTCAATCGGCGTACACTGAAGCTTTCTTT.

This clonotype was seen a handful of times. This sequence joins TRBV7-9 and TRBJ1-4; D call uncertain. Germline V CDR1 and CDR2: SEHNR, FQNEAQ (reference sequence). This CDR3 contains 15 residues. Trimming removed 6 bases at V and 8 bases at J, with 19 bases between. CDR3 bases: TGTGCCAGCAGACCCCCATCCGGCCCGGTGGAAAAACTGTTTTTT. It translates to CASRPPSGPVEKLFF.

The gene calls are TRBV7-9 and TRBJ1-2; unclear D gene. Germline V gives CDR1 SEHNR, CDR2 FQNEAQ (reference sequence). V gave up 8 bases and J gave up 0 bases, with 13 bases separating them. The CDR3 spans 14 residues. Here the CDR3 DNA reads TGTGCCAGCTGCGATGTTGCAACTAACTATGGCTACACCTTC. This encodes CASCDVATNYGYTF.

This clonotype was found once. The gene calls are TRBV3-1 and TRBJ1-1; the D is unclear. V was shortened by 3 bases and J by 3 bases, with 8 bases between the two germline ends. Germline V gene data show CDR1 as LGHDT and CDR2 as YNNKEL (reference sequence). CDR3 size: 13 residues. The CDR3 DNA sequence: TGTGCCAGCAGCCAGGGCTCGCACACTGAAGCTTTCTTT. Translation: CASSQGSHTEAFF.

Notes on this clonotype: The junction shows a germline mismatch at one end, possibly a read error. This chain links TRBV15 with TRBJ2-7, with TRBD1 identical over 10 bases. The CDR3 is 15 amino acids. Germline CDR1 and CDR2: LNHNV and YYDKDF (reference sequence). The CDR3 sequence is CATRRDRGLLYEQYF. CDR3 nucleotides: TGTGCCACCCGCAGGGACAGGGGCCTCCTCTACGAGCAGTACTTC.

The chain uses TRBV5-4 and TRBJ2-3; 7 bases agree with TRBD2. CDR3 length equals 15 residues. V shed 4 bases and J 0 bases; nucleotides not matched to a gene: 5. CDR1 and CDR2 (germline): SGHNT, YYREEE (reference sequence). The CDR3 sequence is CASSPGLTSTDTQYF. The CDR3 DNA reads TGTGCCAGCAGCCCGGGACTAACTAGCACAGATACGCAGTATTTT. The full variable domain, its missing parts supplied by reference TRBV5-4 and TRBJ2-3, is ETGVTQSPTHLIKTRGQQVTLRCSSQSGHNTVSWYQQALGQGPQFIFQYYREEENGRGNFPPRFSGLQFPNYSSELNVNALELDDSALYLCASSPGLTSTDTQYFGPGTRLTVL.

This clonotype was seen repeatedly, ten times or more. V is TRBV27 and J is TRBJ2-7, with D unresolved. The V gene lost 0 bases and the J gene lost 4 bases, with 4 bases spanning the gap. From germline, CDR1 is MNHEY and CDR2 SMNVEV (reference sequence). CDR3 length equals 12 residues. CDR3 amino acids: CASSLSGYEQYF. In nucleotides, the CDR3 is TGTGCCAGCAGTTTATCAGGGTACGAGCAGTACTTC.

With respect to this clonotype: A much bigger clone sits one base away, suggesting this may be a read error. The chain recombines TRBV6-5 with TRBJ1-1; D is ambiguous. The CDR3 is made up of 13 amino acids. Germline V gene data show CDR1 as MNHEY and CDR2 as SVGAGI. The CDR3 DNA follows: TGTGCCAGCAGTTACTCCAGCAACACTGAAGCTTCCTTT. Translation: CASSYSSNTEASF.